The rows below give T cell receptor beta chains drawn from one sample of a study of T cells after yellow fever vaccination. TCRdb independently ran MiXCR on the 5' RACE reads; one entry per CDR3 protein. In the table there are around 250,000 distinct CDR3 sequences, roughly 4.8% of which are singletons. Material: CD4+ T cells sorted from PBMCs, obtained on the day of the yellow fever booster vaccination. The source is a man younger than 30 who received the YFV17D yellow fever vaccine. Each CDR3 is given with its conserved first and last residue. Each record gives: clone size, V gene, J gene, D gene, CDR3 DNA, CDR3 protein. The D gene is left open where the match is weak. Some rows have no size entry. The others give once, few or many, or a class for an expanded clone.

clone_size: few; v_call: TRBV7-9; j_call: TRBJ1-4; d_call: NA; cdr3_nt: TGTGCCAGCAGCTTCAAGGGGTCTAATGAAAAACTGTTTTTT; cdr3_aa: CASSFKGSNEKLFF
clone_size: few; v_call: TRBV3-2; j_call: TRBJ2-1; d_call: NA; cdr3_nt: TGTGCCAGCAGCCAAGTCCCGTTCTTC; cdr3_aa: CASSQVPFF
clone_size: many; v_call: TRBV7-2; j_call: TRBJ2-5; d_call: NA; cdr3_nt: TGTGCCAGCACCCCGGTGAAGGGGACCCAGTACTTC; cdr3_aa: CASTPVKGTQYF
clone_size: many; v_call: TRBV29-1; j_call: TRBJ1-2; d_call: NA; cdr3_nt: TGCAGCGTTGTAGGTCCGGGTGCAGGCTATGGCTACACCTTC; cdr3_aa: CSVVGPGAGYGYTF
clone_size: NA; v_call: TRBV7-2; j_call: TRBJ2-2; d_call: NA; cdr3_nt: TGTGCCAGCAGCTTAGTCTGGGGGCTGGTCAGCGGGGAGCTGTTTTTT; cdr3_aa: CASSLVWGLVSGELFF
clone_size: few; v_call: TRBV25-1; j_call: TRBJ2-3; d_call: TRBD2; cdr3_nt: TGTGCCAGCAGTGCCGCAAGCGGGGGCAACACAGATACGCAGTATTTT; cdr3_aa: CASSAASGGNTDTQYF
clone_size: many; v_call: TRBV12-3/TRBV12-4; j_call: TRBJ2-7; d_call: TRBD2; cdr3_nt: TGTGCCAGCAGTTTACGGGGGGTCGACTACGAGCAGTACTTC; cdr3_aa: CASSLRGVDYEQYF
clone_size: NA; v_call: TRBV20-1; j_call: TRBJ1-2; d_call: NA; cdr3_nt: TGCAGTGCTACGCACCCGGTGTCTAACTATGGCTACACCTTC; cdr3_aa: CSATHPVSNYGYTF
clone_size: many; v_call: TRBV10-3; j_call: TRBJ1-1; d_call: TRBD1; cdr3_nt: TGTGCCATCAGAGGACAGGGCCTGAACACTGAAGCTTTCTTT; cdr3_aa: CAIRGQGLNTEAFF
clone_size: many; v_call: TRBV7-4; j_call: TRBJ1-2; d_call: NA; cdr3_nt: TGTGCCAGCATCTTAGGCGGCTACTCCCCCGACTACACCTTC; cdr3_aa: CASILGGYSPDYTF
clone_size: few; v_call: TRBV11-2; j_call: TRBJ2-3; d_call: NA; cdr3_nt: TGTGCCAGCAGCCACATCAGAGCCAGGCCAGATACGCAGTATTTT; cdr3_aa: CASSHIRARPDTQYF
clone_size: few; v_call: TRBV20-1; j_call: TRBJ2-3; d_call: NA; cdr3_nt: TGCAGTGCCTCAGGGGGCACAGATACGCAGTATTTT; cdr3_aa: CSASGGTDTQYF
clone_size: few; v_call: TRBV5-1; j_call: TRBJ2-1; d_call: TRBD2; cdr3_nt: TGCGCCAGCAGCGTTACTAGCGGGGGGGCCTTGAATGAGCAGTTCTTC; cdr3_aa: CASSVTSGGALNEQFF
clone_size: many; v_call: TRBV5-1; j_call: TRBJ2-2; d_call: NA; cdr3_nt: TGCGCCAGCAGCTCCTTCCCGGGATTCACCGGGGAGCTGTTTTTT; cdr3_aa: CASSSFPGFTGELFF
clone_size: few; v_call: TRBV9; j_call: TRBJ1-6; d_call: TRBD1; cdr3_nt: TGTGCCAGCAGCGTAGGACAGGGCGAGTATAATTCACCCCTCCACTTT; cdr3_aa: CASSVGQGEYNSPLHF
clone_size: few; v_call: TRBV6-1; j_call: TRBJ1-5; d_call: NA; cdr3_nt: TGTGCCAGCATTCGTTGGGGGGAAGAAAATCAGCCCCAGCATTTT; cdr3_aa: CASIRWGEENQPQHF
clone_size: many; v_call: TRBV5-1; j_call: TRBJ2-3; d_call: NA; cdr3_nt: TGCGCCAGCAGCATTGCAGATACGCAGTATTTT; cdr3_aa: CASSIADTQYF
clone_size: NA; v_call: TRBV2; j_call: TRBJ1-2; d_call: NA; cdr3_nt: TGTGCCAGCAGTGAAATGGCGCTTTATGGCTACACCTTC; cdr3_aa: CASSEMALYGYTF